These T cell receptor beta chains were read from a single sample in a study of blood T cells in healthy people across ages. TCRdb fed the 5' RACE reads into MiXCR, producing one record per CDR3 protein. The table includes around 1,500,000 distinct CDR3 sequences, about 28% detected once. Sequencing input: blood. The receptors here all came from a woman in her 30s in good health. The CDR3 runs from the conserved cysteine through the conserved F or W. A D gene is named only where the DNA matches it firmly. Some rows mark clone size as missing; the rest say once, few, many or name a class of expanded clone.

V,size,J,D,CDR3,DNA
TRBV28,few,TRBJ1-5,.,CASSRVINQPQHF,TGTGCCAGCAGCCGGGTCATCAATCAGCCCCAGCATTTT
TRBV4-1,.,TRBJ2-5,.,CASSRPYETQYF,TGCGCCAGCAGCCGTCCCTATGAGACCCAGTACTTC
TRBV2,.,TRBJ2-5,.,CASSRGIPQETQYF,TGTGCCAGCAGTCGGGGCATACCGCAAGAGACCCAGTACTTC
TRBV7-2,few,TRBJ2-1,TRBD2,CASSLVVAGGPGRNEQFF,TGTGCCAGCAGCTTAGTGGTAGCGGGAGGGCCGGGTCGGAATGAGCAGTTCTTC
TRBV7-2,.,TRBJ2-7,TRBD2,CASTRGVAGERILEQYF,TGTGCCAGCACGCGGGGGGTAGCGGGCGAGAGGATCCTCGAGCAGTACTTC
TRBV20-1,.,TRBJ1-2,TRBD1,CSAGTAMASNYGYTF,TGCAGTGCCGGGACAGCGATGGCTTCTAACTATGGCTACACCTTC
TRBV5-1,many,TRBJ2-1,TRBD1,CASSLETGTAQFF,TGCGCCAGCAGCTTGGAGACCGGGACAGCACAGTTCTTC
TRBV7-9,few,TRBJ2-7,.,CASSLEGASSQYF,TGTGCCAGCAGCTTGGAGGGGGCGAGTTCACAGTACTTC
TRBV7-9,.,TRBJ1-1,.,CASSSQEGVTEAFF,TGTGCCAGCAGCTCACAAGAAGGGGTTACTGAAGCTTTCTTT
TRBV7-2,.,TRBJ2-5,.,CASSQRLVNEQYF,TGTGCCAGCAGCCAACGACTAGTTAATGAGCAGTACTTC
TRBV12-3/TRBV12-4,.,TRBJ2-1,.,CASSPIGGALNEQFF,TGTGCCAGCAGTCCTATCGGCGGGGCCTTGAATGAGCAGTTCTTC
TRBV28,.,TRBJ2-1,TRBD2,CATSGRYNEQFF,TGTGCCACTAGCGGGCGTTACAATGAGCAGTTCTTC
TRBV25-1,few,TRBJ1-1,TRBD1,CASRDRGQGNTEAFF,TGTGCCAGCCGGGACAGGGGGCAGGGGAACACTGAAGCTTTCTTT
TRBV20-1,.,TRBJ2-3,.,CSAPGTQRSNQPQYF,TGCAGTGCGCCCGGGACCCAGAGGAGCAATCAGCCCCAGTATTTT
TRBV6-5,few,TRBJ1-3,.,CASSYERGDTIYF,TGTGCCAGCAGTTACGAAAGGGGAGACACCATATATTTT